Following are 26 T cell receptor beta chains from one sample sequenced in a study of blood T cell repertoires in COVID-19. Only in-frame clones appear in the TCRdb table, and some are missing; sequencing was by immunoSEQ multiplex PCR. The sample yields fewer than 350,000 clones, 85% seen once. The sequenced sample consisted of PBMCs or T cells enriched from blood (not recorded which). Receptor source: a woman aged 25-40 years who had been exposed to COVID-19.

This rearrangement joins TRBV6-5 to TRBJ1-6; 10 bases map to TRBD1. Germline loops: CDR1 MNHEY, CDR2 SVGAGI. CDR3 size: 15 residues. V dropped 5 bases and J dropped 8; count of bases not matched to a gene: 6. The CDR3 loop is CASSLEDRGDSPLHF. As DNA, the CDR3 is TGTGCCAGCAGTCTCGAGGACAGGGGGGATTCACCCCTCCACTTT.

This chain uses TRBV7-2 with TRBJ2-3, with D possibly TRBD2 on 5 matching bases. Germline V gene sequence: CDR1 SGHTA, CDR2 FQGNSA. V was clipped by 5 bases and J by 1 base, with 13 bases between them. This CDR3 contains 15 residues. CDR3 residues: CASSLYGLGTDTQYF. The CDR3 region has the DNA TGTGCCAGCAGCCTTTACGGACTGGGCACAGATACGCAGTATTTT.

This chain connects TRBV9 to TRBJ1-1, with TRBD1 as a possible D gene (5 bases). Trimming took off 3 bases at V and 7 bases at J, with 22 bases between the two ends. In germline, CDR1 is SGDLS, CDR2 YYNGEE. The CDR3 is 16 amino acids. Here the CDR3 DNA reads TGTGCCAGCAGCGGCGGGGCTCACCTCCTCCAGGGTGAAGCTTTCTTT. Translated, it gives CASSGGAHLLQGEAFF.

The gene calls are TRBV12-3 or TRBV12-4 and TRBJ1-2; 8 bases are shared with TRBD1. The J segment lost 5 bases and the V segment lost 7 bases, leaving 6 bases of the junction unmatched. CDR3 size: 13 residues. CDR3 sequence reads: CASKSNRGYGYTF. CDR3 sequence (DNA): TGTGCCAGCAAAAGCAACAGGGGGTATGGCTACACCTTC.

The V call is TRBV7-9, the J call TRBJ2-7; D is ambiguous. The CDR3 sequence is 14 residues long. With 1 base removed from V and 5 bases from J, the gap between germline ends came to 12 bases. In germline, CDR1 is SEHNR, CDR2 FQNEAQ (reference sequence). For the CDR3, the DNA is TGTGCCAGCAGCTTAGGTCCAGTAATCCACGAGCAGTACTTC. Encoded protein: CASSLGPVIHEQYF.

CDR3 sequence: CASSAGRESEAFF. The CDR3, as DNA: TGTGCCAGCTCGGCAGGGAGGGAGTCTGAAGCTTTCTTT. The chain recombines TRBV28 with TRBJ1-1; possibly TRBD1 for D (5 bases). From germline, CDR1 is MDHEN and CDR2 SYDVKM. The CDR3 is 13 residues long. The V end was cut by 8 bases, the J end by 6 bases, with 16 bases between.

Of note for this clone: At one end the junction does not follow the germline gene, possibly because of a read error. The V gene is TRBV5-6, the J gene TRBJ2-2, with D possibly TRBD2 on 5 matching bases. The CDR3 has 12 amino acids. Germline CDR1 reads SGHDT; CDR2 reads YYEEEE. CDR3 coding DNA: TGTGCCAGCAGCTTGGCCCTCCGGGGAGCTGTTTTT. This sequence encodes CASSLALRGAVF.

The V gene is TRBV7-9, the J gene TRBJ2-7, with 7 positions matching TRBD2. Germline CDR1 is SEHNR and CDR2 is FQNEAQ (reference sequence). The V segment lost 5 bases and the J segment 2 bases; nucleotides outside the gene matches: 6. This CDR3 is built from 14 residues. CDR3 sequence: CASSGSREAYEQYF. CDR3 bases: TGTGCCAGCAGCGGGTCCCGGGAGGCCTACGAGCAGTACTTC. The full variable domain, in which reference TRBV7-9 and TRBJ2-7 provide the parts outside the CDR3, is DTGVSQNPRHKITKRGQNVTFRCDPISEHNRLYWYRQTLGQGPEFLTYFQNEAQLEKSRLLSDRFSAERPKGSFSTLEIQRTEQGDSAMYLCASSGSREAYEQYFGPGTRLTVT.

The chain recombines TRBV6-6 with TRBJ1-5; tentative D call: TRBD1 (5 bases). Trimming removed 6 bases at V and 2 bases at J, with 11 bases between. Germline V gene sequence: CDR1 MNHNY, CDR2 SVGAGI (reference sequence). The CDR3 spans 14 residues. The CDR3 sequence: CASRAGTGNQPQHF. The CDR3, as DNA: TGTGCCAGCAGAGCCGGGACTGGCAATCAGCCCCAGCATTTT.

The rearrangement links TRBV7-3 to TRBJ1-1, with no clear D. Germline loops: CDR1 SGHTA, CDR2 FQGTGA. CDR3 length equals 15 residues. Trimming removed 0 bases at V and 4 bases at J, with 12 bases between. In DNA form, the CDR3 reads TGTGCCAGCAGCTTAACGCCGGCGGTGGGCACTGAAGCTTTCTTT. Amino acids: CASSLTPAVGTEAFF.

The J gene is TRBJ2-3, the V gene TRBV11-2, with 8 bases identical to TRBD1. CDR1 is SGHAT, CDR2 FQNNGV, per germline. CDR3 length equals 17 residues. V dropped 2 bases and J dropped 4; count of bases not matched to a gene: 11. The CDR3 bases are TGTGCCAGCAGCTTATACCCATCGGGACAGGATCCAGATACGCAGTATTTT. It codes for CASSLYPSGQDPDTQYF.

This rearrangement joins TRBV2 to TRBJ1-2; 7 bases align to TRBD1. Germline V CDR1 and CDR2: SNHLY, FYNNEI. This CDR3 has 15 residues. V shed 2 bases, J shed 0 bases, and the junction held 3 bases outside the gene matches. The CDR3 loop reads CASSESGTANYGYTF. The DNA of the CDR3 is TGTGCCAGCAGTGAATCCGGGACAGCTAACTATGGCTACACCTTC. Variable domain in full (rest from reference TRBV2 and TRBJ1-2): EPEVTQTPSHQVTQMGQEVILRCVPISNHLYFYWYRQILGQKVEFLVSFYNNEISEKSEIFDDQFSVERPDGSNFTLKIRSTKLEDSAMYFCASSESGTANYGYTFGSGTRLTVV.

The gene calls are TRBV2 and TRBJ2-5; D remains unclear. The germline V gene encodes CDR1 SNHLY and CDR2 FYNNEI. V was clipped by 5 bases and J by 3 bases, with 7 bases between them. This CDR3 has 12 amino acids. For the CDR3, the DNA is TGTGCCAGCAGTAATCGGGAAGAGACCCAGTACTTC. This gives the protein CASSNREETQYF. Based on the CDR3 plus reference TRBV2 and TRBJ2-5, the full variable domain is EPEVTQTPSHQVTQMGQEVILRCVPISNHLYFYWYRQILGQKVEFLVSFYNNEISEKSEIFDDQFSVERPDGSNFTLKIRSTKLEDSAMYFCASSNREETQYFGPGTRLLVL.

The chain recombines TRBV7-3 with TRBJ1-2; no clear D. CDR3 length: 12 residues. The germline V gene has CDR1 SGHTA and CDR2 FQGTGA. Trimming took off 7 bases at V and 4 bases at J, with 10 bases between the two ends. CDR3: CASTSQPYGYTF. The CDR3 DNA sequence: TGTGCCAGCACCTCACAGCCCTATGGCTACACCTTC.

V usage is TRBV7-3 and J usage is TRBJ2-2; 9 nucleotides align to TRBD1. The CDR3 consists of 17 residues. Germline V gene data show CDR1 as SGHTA and CDR2 as FQGTGA. The V gene end was trimmed by 5 bases and the J gene end by 5 bases; junction bases not matched to a gene: 12. CDR3 bases: TGTGCCAGCAGCGCCCTACAGGGGGCGCAGGTTACCGGGGAGCTGTTTTTT. Translating gives CASSALQGAQVTGELFF.

The rearrangement joins TRBV27 to TRBJ1-2; D not certain. In germline, CDR1 is MNHEY, CDR2 SMNVEV (reference sequence). The length of the CDR3 is 15 residues. Trimming took 6 bases from V and 1 from J, leaving 15 bases between them. The CDR3 DNA is TGTGCCAGCAGCCCCGGGGTCGCTGGTAACTATGGCTACACCTTC. Protein: CASSPGVAGNYGYTF.

The chain combines TRBV27 with TRBJ1-2; 8 bases line up with TRBD1. Per germline, CDR1 MNHEY and CDR2 SMNVEV (reference sequence). The trim removed 5 bases at V and 10 bases at J, leaving 12 bases unmatched. This CDR3 is built from 14 residues. CDR3 nucleotide sequence: TGTGCCAGCAGTCCAACAGGGGGTTTGCGTGCCTACACCTTC. It is translated as CASSPTGGLRAYTF.

The chain has TRBV10-3 and TRBJ1-1, with 7 bases aligning to TRBD1. Looked up from germline, CDR1 is ENHRY and CDR2 is SYGVKD. V gave up 7 bases and J gave up 5 bases; unmatched junction bases: 7. The length of the CDR3 is 13 residues. DNA for the CDR3: TGTGCCATCACCGAGACAGGGAGGACTGAAGCTTTCTTT. Its protein product is CAITETGRTEAFF.

The chain carries TRBV7-9 and TRBJ1-4; 7 bases fit TRBD1. This CDR3 is 14 amino acids long. From germline, CDR1 is SEHNR and CDR2 FQNEAQ (reference sequence). The V segment lost 3 bases and the J segment 3 bases; nucleotides outside the gene matches: 1. CDR3 residues: CASSFGQANEKLFF. In DNA form, the CDR3 reads TGTGCCAGCAGCTTCGGACAGGCTAATGAAAAACTGTTTTTT.

The chain couples TRBV12-5 to TRBJ1-1; maybe TRBD1 (5 bases). This CDR3 comprises 16 residues. Germline V gene sequence: CDR1 LGHNT, CDR2 FRNRAP. Between the trimmed V and J ends, which lost 0 bases and 3 bases, there was a span of 14 bases. This CDR3 reads CASGLVPSGLDTEAFF. The CDR3 DNA is TGTGCTAGTGGTTTGGTACCGTCAGGGTTAGACACTGAAGCTTTCTTT.

This sequence joins TRBV6-2 or TRBV6-3 and TRBJ1-2; D call uncertain. V was clipped by 6 bases and J by 0 bases, with 17 bases between them. The CDR3 sequence is 16 residues long. Germline V gene lookup returns CDR1 MNHEY and CDR2 SVGEGT. The CDR3 nucleotides are TGTGCCAGCAGCCCTCTAAGGGAGGACCCTAACTATGGCTACACCTTC. It encodes CASSPLREDPNYGYTF.

The gene calls are TRBV15 and TRBJ2-1; D is possibly TRBD2 (5 bases). V was cut by 5 bases and J by 8 bases, with 13 bases left in between. The CDR3 runs 13 residues. Looked up from germline, CDR1 is LNHNV and CDR2 is YYDKDF (reference sequence). CDR3 region: CATSGLTRDEQFF. The DNA for the CDR3 is TGTGCCACCAGCGGACTGACCCGGGATGAGCAGTTCTTC.

V usage is TRBV5-4 and J usage is TRBJ2-5; D not resolved. CDR1 is SGHNT, CDR2 YYREEE, per germline (reference sequence). V was pared by 1 base and J by 2 bases, with 9 bases between. The CDR3 runs 14 residues. This chain's CDR3 is CASSLSQTQETQYF. The CDR3 DNA follows: TGTGCCAGCAGCTTGAGTCAGACACAAGAGACCCAGTACTTC.

The gene calls are TRBV19 and TRBJ1-5; TRBD1 is a possible D gene (6 bases). This CDR3 comprises 17 residues. V was clipped by 4 bases and J by 5 bases, with 21 bases between them. Germline V gene sequence: CDR1 LNHDA, CDR2 SQIVND (reference sequence). Here the CDR3 DNA reads TGTGCCAGTAGTACCGCCGGGACACGACTAAAACATCAGCCCCAGCATTTT. Its translation is CASSTAGTRLKHQPQHF.

The V call is TRBV24-1, the J call TRBJ1-2, with a tentative D call TRBD1 (6 bases). The CDR3 covers 15 residues. V lost 8 bases and J lost 0, with 15 bases in between. Germline V gene lookup returns CDR1 KGHDR and CDR2 SFDVKD. CDR3 sequence (DNA): TGTGCCACCACTACTAAACAGGGTTCTAACTATGGCTACACCTTC. It specifies CATTTKQGSNYGYTF.

The CDR3 sequence: CASSPRDRLGYGYTF. DNA for the CDR3: TGTGCCAGCAGTCCCAGGGACAGGCTGGGCTATGGCTACACCTTC. The chain couples TRBV27 to TRBJ1-2, with TRBD1 matching over 8 bases. Germline V CDR1 and CDR2: MNHEY, SMNVEV (reference sequence). Trimming took 5 bases from V and 4 from J; bases not matched to a gene: 9. The CDR3 runs to 15 residues.